Listed below are T cell receptor beta chains from one sample, sequenced in a study of blood T cell repertoires in COVID-19. Assay: immunoSEQ multiplex PCR; the TCRdb copy retains only in-frame clones and omits some. The sample carries approximately 120,000 clones, 86% recorded once. The sequencing input was peripheral blood. These receptors were obtained from a human donor in a cohort sampled during active COVID-19. The CDR3 runs from the conserved cysteine through the conserved F or W. D genes are given only for firm matches. Rows may omit the clone size; those that give it use once, few, many or a size class.

d_call	v_call	j_call	clone_size	cdr3_aa	cdr3_nt
TRBD1	TRBV7-3	TRBJ2-7	-	CASSPDRANSYEQYF	TGTGCCAGCAGCCCGGACAGGGCAAACTCCTACGAGCAGTACTTC
-	TRBV2	TRBJ1-1	-	CASSDVMGATEAFF	TGTGCCAGCAGTGATGTAATGGGGGCCACTGAAGCTTTCTTT
TRBD2	TRBV19	TRBJ2-1	-	CASRILAGDAYNEQFF	TGTGCCAGTAGGATTCTAGCGGGAGATGCTTACAATGAGCAGTTCTTC
-	TRBV5-6	TRBJ2-3	-	CASSLRRDTSTDTQYF	TGTGCCAGCAGCTTGCGCCGGGATACAAGCACAGATACGCAGTATTTT
-	TRBV9	TRBJ1-1	-	CASSVAYRGMNTEAFF	TGTGCCAGCAGCGTAGCTTATAGAGGGATGAACACTGAAGCTTTCTTT
-	TRBV23-1	TRBJ1-5	few	CASSQRGRPNQPQHF	TGCGCCAGCAGTCAGAGGGGGAGACCCAATCAGCCCCAGCATTTT
-	TRBV15	TRBJ2-3	-	CATSRDLRTGDTQYF	TGTGCCACCAGCAGAGATTTGCGCACTGGAGATACGCAGTATTTT
TRBD1	TRBV12-3/TRBV12-4	TRBJ2-7	-	CASLGQGTYEQYF	TGTGCCAGTCTCGGACAGGGGACCTACGAGCAGTACTTC
-	TRBV11-2	TRBJ1-5	-	CASSLKFGPDQPQHF	TGTGCCAGCAGCTTAAAGTTCGGTCCCGATCAGCCCCAGCATTTT
-	TRBV28	TRBJ1-5	-	CASRHTLRGYNQPQHF	TGTGCCAGCAGGCACACCCTGCGGGGATACAATCAGCCCCAGCATTTT
-	TRBV6-2/TRBV6-3	TRBJ2-1	-	CASTPDSYNEQFF	TGTGCCAGCACCCCCGACTCGTACAATGAGCAGTTCTTC
TRBD2	TRBV28	TRBJ2-7	-	CASSSGTSGGSYEQYF	TGTGCCAGCAGCTCCGGGACTAGCGGGGGCTCCTACGAGCAGTACTTC
-	TRBV11-2	TRBJ2-1	-	CASSLVDRDEQFF	TGTGCCAGCAGCTTAGTTGACCGGGATGAGCAGTTCTTC
TRBD1	TRBV4-3	TRBJ2-7	-	CASSQDRDSSYEQYF	TGCGCCAGCAGCCAAGACCGGGACAGCTCCTACGAGCAGTACTTC
-	TRBV18	TRBJ2-1	once	CASSGSSSGFSYNEQFF	TGTGCCAGCTCGGGTTCCTCGAGCGGGTTTTCCTACAATGAGCAGTTCTTC
TRBD2	TRBV19	TRBJ2-7	few	CASSTDTGLADSYEQYF	TGTGCCAGTAGTACCGACACGGGACTAGCGGACTCCTACGAGCAGTACTTC
-	TRBV27	TRBJ2-7	once	CAVGPFSSYEQYF	TGTGCCGTTGGGCCTTTTAGCTCCTACGAGCAGTACTTC
TRBD2	TRBV6-6	TRBJ2-5	once	CASTVNPHSGETQYF	TGTGCCAGCACCGTCAACCCCCATAGCGGGGAGACCCAGTACTTC